These 2 T cell receptor beta chains came from one sample sequenced in a study of blood T cell repertoires in COVID-19. Sequencing was performed with immunoSEQ multiplex PCR; in TCRdb, only in-frame clones are kept and a portion is missing. Seen here are approximately 180,000 clones, roughly 87% observed once, and the top ten hold over 7.5%. Sequencing was performed on peripheral blood. The source of these receptors is a woman aged 65 to 85 with acute or convalescent COVID-19.

The chain has TRBV2 and TRBJ1-2, with no clear D. The V gene's germline CDR1 is SNHLY and CDR2 FYNNEI. The germline V and J ends were trimmed by 1 base and 4 bases, with 10 bases remaining between them. The CDR3 extends over 14 amino acids. The CDR3 DNA is TGTGCCAGCAGTGAAGGGAGGAGGTCCTATGGCTACACCTTC. It encodes CASSEGRRSYGYTF.

J is TRBJ2-2 and V is TRBV6-4, with D tentatively TRBD1 (6 bases). This CDR3 spans 13 amino acids. The germline V gene encodes CDR1 MRHNA and CDR2 SNTAGT. The V end lost 6 bases, the J end lost 6 bases, and 11 bases lay between the germline ends. CDR3 bases: TGTGCCAGCAGCCAGGGGTCATCCGGGGAGCTGTTTTTT. It codes for CASSQGSSGELFF.